The 2 T cell receptor beta chains presented below share a single source sample, sequenced in a study of early T cells in non-severe SARS-CoV-2 infection. TCRdb processed the 5' RACE reads anew with MiXCR; each CDR3 protein has one entry. The data hold tens of thousands of distinct CDR3 sequences, with 11% observed a single time. The sequencing used whole blood, collected at baseline. All receptors come from an adult who was a healthcare worker with PCR-confirmed SARS-CoV-2 infection or an uninfected control (not recorded which).

The chain recombines TRBV6-1 with TRBJ2-1, with D unclear. The CDR3 extends over 15 amino acids. V lost 4 bases and J 1 base, leaving 11 bases between the germline ends. Germline V gene sequence: CDR1 MNHNS, CDR2 SASEGT. CDR3 in amino acids: CASSVSLGSYNEQFF. CDR3 bases: TGTGCCAGCAGTGTTTCCCTGGGGTCCTACAATGAGCAGTTCTTC.

V usage is TRBV6-1 and J usage is TRBJ1-2; 7 bases fit TRBD1. From germline, CDR1 is MNHNS and CDR2 SASEGT. The V and J ends lost 8 bases and 8 bases, in that order; junction bases with no gene match: 14. This CDR3 region has 14 residues. The CDR3 here is CASWEPPGQRGYTF. CDR3 DNA sequence: TGTGCCAGCTGGGAACCCCCGGGACAGAGAGGCTACACCTTC.